This T cell receptor (beta chain) came from a study of T cells after yellow fever vaccination (dated by TCRdb to about 2019). Regarding the complete study: The SMART-Seq v4 Ultra Low Input RNA kit was used to prepare libraries from fractions with low cell numbers. To follow T-cell clones before and after both primary and booster YFV17D yellow fever vaccination, bulk TCR alpha and beta repertoires underwent longitudinal sequencing. Two healthy male donors, one aged 18 to 29 and one aged 30 to 39 years, were included in the cohort. Blood was collected at multiple timepoints before and after primary and secondary immunization, and bulk PBMC replicates and cell subsets were isolated. Broader findings and caveats from the paper: Most clones expanded after primary vaccination were re-detected after the booster (almost 97% of CD4 and around 86% of CD8), suggesting broad memory maintenance. Compared with the primary T-cell response, the secondary T-cell response was weaker but faster, peaking on day 5 rather than day 15. A small share of clonotypes was detected in both CD4 and CD8 compartments, with the overlap likely arising from convergent recombination. Computational filtering was required because FACS-sorted repertoires could contain abundant contaminating clonotypes from the bulk population. Because the study included only two donors, the extent to which the findings can be generalized is limited.

This clonotype was seen just once. Its antigen remains undetermined. One base away there is no much larger clone; base qualities are not given. One read yields weak evidence. Synthesis of TCR cDNA relied on 5'RACE template switching, a step that introduced a universal primer site along with unique molecular identifiers. cDNA synthesis was primed from both the TCR alpha and TCR beta constant segments. Two PCR steps were used to amplify libraries, with sample barcodes and sequencing adapters being added in the second step. Sequencing of libraries was done on Illumina HiSeq 2500 (2x100 bp) or NovaSeq (2x150 bp). The study's processing was this. Demultiplexing of reads and collapsing into UMI consensus sequences were performed with MIGEC, and V(D)J alignment was carried out with MiXCR. Vaccine-responding clonotypes were defined with edgeR using replicate PBMC samples, requiring FDR below 0.01 and a log2 fold change above 5 up to day 15. Each bulk clonotype was labeled CD4 or CD8 based on which sequenced repertoire, CD4 or CD8, contained the clonotype at higher abundance. Starting from the raw public reads, TCRdb applied fastp trimming at Q25, assembled clones with MiXCR and retained in-frame beta chains. Each entry merges the rows of one CDR3 protein and shows their most common DNA and genes. TCRdb's processing, not the authors' own work, is the source of the V and J calls. Counted in this sample were just under 600,000 distinct CDR3 sequences; 13% of them appeared once. Around 15% of the sample goes to the ten largest clones.

The germline V gene (reference sequence) sets CDR1 to DFQATT and CDR2 to SNEGSKA. V trim: 5 bases; J trim: 5 bases; unmatched bases: 4. Spanning cysteine to phenylalanine, the CDR3 consists of 14 amino acids. Solely the CDR3 DNA is kept, with 42 bases framed from the first base. The treatment or condition label, as the study defines it: live attenuated yellow fever vaccine strain. At each blood-draw timepoint, two biological replicates of bulk PBMCs were obtained. PBMCs were isolated from peripheral blood using a standard Ficoll-Paque protocol. TriZol was used to extract RNA from bulk PBMCs, from CD4 and CD8 fractions, and from dextramer-positive and dextramer-negative fractions.

The receptor was derived from a man in his thirties or forties who received the YFV17D yellow fever vaccine. The rearrangement joined TRBV20-1 to TRBJ2-1; 12 nucleotides in the junction match TRBD2. Here the sequenced sample was PBMCs, taken on the day of the yellow fever booster vaccination. CDR3 protein: CSAASGRGHNEQFF. The bases read TGCAGTGCTGCTAGCGGGAGGGGCCACAATGAGCAGTTCTTC.